Listed below are T cell receptor beta chains from one sample, sequenced in a study of blood T cell repertoires in COVID-19. The repertoire was sequenced with immunoSEQ multiplex PCR; TCRdb's copy has only in-frame clones and lacks some. The data hold about 120,000 clones, with roughly 79% observed a single time. Material: peripheral blood. These receptors came from a man in his 70s with acute or convalescent COVID-19. Both conserved end residues are trimmed from each CDR3.

len	j_gene	v_gene	CDR3aa
16	TRBJ2-7	TRBV10-3	AISRERLVAGGLYEQY
13	TRBJ1-2	TRBV7-3	ASSLGQRVLGGYT
13	TRBJ1-1	TRBV9	ASSAQGGGRTEAF
15	TRBJ2-3	TRBV6-2/TRBV6-3	ASSYSLAGGPTDTQY
11	TRBJ1-2	TRBV6-5	ASTGIGNYGYT
16	TRBJ1-6	TRBV6-4	ASSREGGQGAYNSPLH
14	TRBJ1-1	TRBV6-5	ASSYFQGGAGTEAF
14	TRBJ1-5	TRBV23-1	ASAKPRGVSNQPQH
13	TRBJ1-3	TRBV24-1	ATSDSGQGRNTIY
13	TRBJ1-1	TRBV9	ASSVSWASNTEAF
13	TRBJ2-1	TRBV5-1	ASSSYRGDYNEQF
12	TRBJ2-5	TRBV7-2	ASSLDFSRETQY
12	TRBJ1-2	TRBV7-3	ASSPTGGYSGYT
13	TRBJ2-1	TRBV7-2	ASSSNSLTGTEQF
14	TRBJ2-1	TRBV6-2/TRBV6-3	ASSYFRLAGDNEQF
14	TRBJ2-2	TRBV5-4	ASSLKRGWNTGELF
12	TRBJ1-2	TRBV18	ASSADSSLGGYT
14	TRBJ2-7	TRBV7-2	ASSILGQGASYEQY
12	TRBJ1-1	TRBV6-2/TRBV6-3	ASSNPPWNTEAF
10	TRBJ2-2	TRBV21-1	AKLQGAGELF
16	TRBJ2-3	TRBV9	ASSVRPGGTSGTDTQY
16	TRBJ1-1	TRBV6-4	ASSDRQGYSVGDTEAF
13	TRBJ1-2	TRBV7-8	ASSAMDSSIYGYT
11	TRBJ2-2	TRBV19	ASRRTGTGELF
10	TRBJ1-2	TRBV29-1	ICRDTAYGYT
14	TRBJ2-3	TRBV18	ASSPTSGGPSDTQY
14	TRBJ2-3	TRBV5-1	ASLAGASGGGDTQY
7	TRBJ2-5	TRBV2	ASGGGLD
12	TRBJ2-1	TRBV7-2	ASSLAGGPYEQF
14	TRBJ1-6	TRBV6-1	ASSELPGQGNSPLH
12	TRBJ1-2	TRBV7-9	ASSLGGQIYGYT
13	TRBJ1-1	TRBV6-5	ASSWAGGGHTEAF
11	TRBJ2-4	TRBV3-1/TRBV3-2	ASSPRGVDIQY
15	TRBJ2-1	TRBV4-2	ASSQDTSGGALNEQF
14	TRBJ1-6	TRBV6-1	ASSALTGDLNSPLH
12	TRBJ1-1	TRBV19	ASRPDRVATEAF
10	TRBJ2-7	TRBV29-1	SVLLPTYEQY
12	TRBJ1-4	TRBV5-1	ASSLSGTNEKLF
13	TRBJ2-7	TRBV9	ASSAGTGNNYEQY
13	TRBJ2-7	TRBV5-4	ASSLVGPMIYEQY
12	TRBJ2-7	TRBV4-3	ASSQEGGTYEQY
12	TRBJ1-4	TRBV9	ASSVTPKSEKLF
9	TRBJ1-1	TRBV3-1/TRBV3-2	ATQKNTEAF
14	TRBJ2-7	TRBV4-1	ASSQEGLAGAYEQY
14	TRBJ2-3	TRBV19	ASSLGLAAARGAQY
13	TRBJ1-3	TRBV19	ASSPGQPSGNTIY
12	TRBJ2-5	TRBV7-3	ASSSTGGQETQY
13	TRBJ2-5	TRBV7-9	ASSMRQTRIETQY
10	TRBJ1-5	TRBV24-1	ATQGAGQPQH
12	TRBJ1-1	TRBV3-1/TRBV3-2	ASSQGGPDTEAF
14	TRBJ2-1	TRBV2	ASRPGTQGVFNEQF
12	TRBJ2-5	TRBV5-1	ASSLFRSEETQY
13	TRBJ1-1	TRBV7-2	ASSSLGVENTEAF
13	TRBJ2-7	TRBV7-3	ASSLGRLGRNEQY
11	TRBJ2-2	TRBV30	AWRRGGHGELF
14	TRBJ2-5	TRBV7-6	ASSLGAASGPETQY